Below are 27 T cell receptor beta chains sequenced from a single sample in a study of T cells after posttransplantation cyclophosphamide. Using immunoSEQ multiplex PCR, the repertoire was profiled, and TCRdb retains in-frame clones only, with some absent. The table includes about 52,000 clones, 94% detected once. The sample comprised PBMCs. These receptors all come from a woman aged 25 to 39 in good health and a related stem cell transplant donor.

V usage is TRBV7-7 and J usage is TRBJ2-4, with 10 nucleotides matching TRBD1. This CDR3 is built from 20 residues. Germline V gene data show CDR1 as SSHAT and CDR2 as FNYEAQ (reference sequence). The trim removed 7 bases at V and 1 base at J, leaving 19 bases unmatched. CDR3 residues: CASKRPRDRGRIRAKNIQYF. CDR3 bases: TGTGCCAGCAAGCGTCCCCGGGACAGGGGTCGCATTCGGGCCAAAAACATTCAGTACTTC.

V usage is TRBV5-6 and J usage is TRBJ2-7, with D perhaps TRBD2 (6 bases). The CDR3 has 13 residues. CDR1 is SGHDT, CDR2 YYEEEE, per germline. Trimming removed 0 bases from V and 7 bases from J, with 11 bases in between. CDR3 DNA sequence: TGTGCCAGCAGCTTGGAGGCGGGGCGGGAGCAGTACTTC. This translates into CASSLEAGREQYF.

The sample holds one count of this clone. The CDR3 region has the DNA TGTGCCTGGATACTATTCGCAGGGGGGAGGAACGAGCAGTACTTC. Translation: CAWILFAGGRNEQYF. The gene calls are TRBV30 and TRBJ2-7; D is possibly TRBD1 (7 bases). The CDR3 runs to 15 residues. V was trimmed by 4 bases and J by 5 bases, leaving 21 bases between them. The germline V gene encodes CDR1 GTSNPN and CDR2 SVGIG (reference sequence).

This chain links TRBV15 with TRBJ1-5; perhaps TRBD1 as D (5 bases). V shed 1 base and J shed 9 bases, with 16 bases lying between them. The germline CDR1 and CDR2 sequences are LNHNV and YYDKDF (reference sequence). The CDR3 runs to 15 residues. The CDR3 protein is CATSRGSNRRSPQHF. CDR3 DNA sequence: TGTGCCACCAGCAGAGGCTCGAACAGGCGGTCGCCCCAGCATTTT.

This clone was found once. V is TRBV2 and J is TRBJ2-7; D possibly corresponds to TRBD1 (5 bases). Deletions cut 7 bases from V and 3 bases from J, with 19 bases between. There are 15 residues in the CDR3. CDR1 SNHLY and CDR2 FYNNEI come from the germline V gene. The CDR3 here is CASKRLGQGNYEQYF. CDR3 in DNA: TGTGCCAGCAAAAGATTAGGACAAGGGAACTACGAGCAGTACTTC.

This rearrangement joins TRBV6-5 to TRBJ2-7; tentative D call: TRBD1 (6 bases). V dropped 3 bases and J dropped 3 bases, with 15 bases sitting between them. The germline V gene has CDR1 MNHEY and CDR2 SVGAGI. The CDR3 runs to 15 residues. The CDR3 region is CASSYSSGQSYEQYF. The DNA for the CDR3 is TGTGCCAGCAGTTATAGTTCCGGACAGAGCTACGAGCAGTACTTC.

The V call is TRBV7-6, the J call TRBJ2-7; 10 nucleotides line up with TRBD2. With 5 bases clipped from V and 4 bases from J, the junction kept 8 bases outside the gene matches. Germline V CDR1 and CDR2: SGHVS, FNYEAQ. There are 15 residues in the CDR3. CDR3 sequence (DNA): TGTGCCAGCAGCGTACGGACTAGCGGAGATTACGAGCAGTACTTC. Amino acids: CASSVRTSGDYEQYF.

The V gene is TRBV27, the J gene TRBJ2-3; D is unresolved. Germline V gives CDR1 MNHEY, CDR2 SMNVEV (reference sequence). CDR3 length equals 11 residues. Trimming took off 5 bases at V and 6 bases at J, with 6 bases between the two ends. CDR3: CASSTQDTQYF. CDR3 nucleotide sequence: TGTGCCAGCAGTACCCAGGATACGCAGTATTTT.

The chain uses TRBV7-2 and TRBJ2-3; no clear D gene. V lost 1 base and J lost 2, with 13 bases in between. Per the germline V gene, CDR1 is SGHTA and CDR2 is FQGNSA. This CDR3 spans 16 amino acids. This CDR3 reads CASSLGSQFDTDTQYF. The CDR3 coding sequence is TGTGCCAGCAGCTTAGGGAGTCAGTTCGACACAGATACGCAGTATTTT.

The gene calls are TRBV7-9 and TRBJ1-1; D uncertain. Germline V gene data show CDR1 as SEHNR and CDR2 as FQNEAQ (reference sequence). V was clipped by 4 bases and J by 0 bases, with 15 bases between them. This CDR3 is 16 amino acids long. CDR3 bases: TGTGCCAGCAGCTCTCAACCCGGGAAAATGAACACTGAAGCTTTCTTT. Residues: CASSSQPGKMNTEAFF.

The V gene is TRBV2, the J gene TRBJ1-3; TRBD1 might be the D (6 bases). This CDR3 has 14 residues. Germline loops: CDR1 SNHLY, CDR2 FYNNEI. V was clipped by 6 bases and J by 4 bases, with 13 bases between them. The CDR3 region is CASRTTGSGNTIYF. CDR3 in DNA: TGTGCCAGCAGGACTACAGGGTCCGGAAACACCATATATTTT. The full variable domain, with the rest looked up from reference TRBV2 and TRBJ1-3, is EPEVTQTPSHQVTQMGQEVILRCVPISNHLYFYWYRQILGQKVEFLVSFYNNEISEKSEIFDDQFSVERPDGSNFTLKIRSTKLEDSAMYFCASRTTGSGNTIYFGEGSWLTVV.

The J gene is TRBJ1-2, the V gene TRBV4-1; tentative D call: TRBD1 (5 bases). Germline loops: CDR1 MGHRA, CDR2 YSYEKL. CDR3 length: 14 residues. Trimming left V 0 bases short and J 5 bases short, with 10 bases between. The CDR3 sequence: CASSQETVSYGYTF. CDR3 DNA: TGCGCCAGCAGCCAAGAGACAGTGAGTTATGGCTACACCTTC.

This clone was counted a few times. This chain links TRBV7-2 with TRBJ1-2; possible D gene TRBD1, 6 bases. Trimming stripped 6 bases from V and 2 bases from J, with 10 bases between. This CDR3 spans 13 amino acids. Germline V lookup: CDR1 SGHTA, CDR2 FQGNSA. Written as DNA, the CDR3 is TGTGCCAGCAGTCCTGACAGGAACTATGGCTACACCTTC. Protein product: CASSPDRNYGYTF.

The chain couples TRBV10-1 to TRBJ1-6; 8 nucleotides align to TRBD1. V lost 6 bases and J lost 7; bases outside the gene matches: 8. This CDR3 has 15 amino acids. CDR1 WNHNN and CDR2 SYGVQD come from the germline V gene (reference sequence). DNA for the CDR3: TGCGCCAGCAGACGGGACAGGACGAGGAATTCACCCCTCCACTTT. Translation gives CASRRDRTRNSPLHF.

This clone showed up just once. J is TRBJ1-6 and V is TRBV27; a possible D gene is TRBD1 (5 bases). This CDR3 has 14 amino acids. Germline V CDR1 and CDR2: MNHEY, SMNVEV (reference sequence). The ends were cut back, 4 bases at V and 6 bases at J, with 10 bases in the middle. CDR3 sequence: CASSSGLINSPLHF. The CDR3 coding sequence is TGTGCCAGCAGTTCGGGACTGATTAATTCACCCCTCCACTTT.

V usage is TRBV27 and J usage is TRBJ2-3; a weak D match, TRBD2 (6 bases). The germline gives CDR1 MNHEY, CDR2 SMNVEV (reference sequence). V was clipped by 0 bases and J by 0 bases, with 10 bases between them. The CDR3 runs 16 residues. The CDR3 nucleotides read TGTGCCAGCAGTTTATCCCGGACTATTAGCACAGATACGCAGTATTTT. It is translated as CASSLSRTISTDTQYF.

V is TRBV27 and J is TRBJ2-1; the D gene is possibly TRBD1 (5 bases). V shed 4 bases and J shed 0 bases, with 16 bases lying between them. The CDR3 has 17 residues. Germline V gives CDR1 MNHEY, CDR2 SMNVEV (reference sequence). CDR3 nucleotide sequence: TGTGCCAGCAGTTCCCCTAGGCAGGGCCTCTCCTACAATGAGCAGTTCTTC. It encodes CASSSPRQGLSYNEQFF.

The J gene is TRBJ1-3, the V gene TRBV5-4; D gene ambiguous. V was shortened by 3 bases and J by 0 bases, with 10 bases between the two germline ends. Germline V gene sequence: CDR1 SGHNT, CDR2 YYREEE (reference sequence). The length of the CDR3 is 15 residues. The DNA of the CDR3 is TGTGCCAGCAGCTCTTCTTCGTACTCTGGAAACACCATATATTTT. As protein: CASSSSSYSGNTIYF.

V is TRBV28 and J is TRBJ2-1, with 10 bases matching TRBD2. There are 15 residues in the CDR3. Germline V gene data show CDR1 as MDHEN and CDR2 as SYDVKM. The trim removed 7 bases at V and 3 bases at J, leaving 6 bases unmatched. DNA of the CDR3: TGTGCCAGCACTATAGCGGGGGGATTCTACAATGAGCAGTTCTTC. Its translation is CASTIAGGFYNEQFF.

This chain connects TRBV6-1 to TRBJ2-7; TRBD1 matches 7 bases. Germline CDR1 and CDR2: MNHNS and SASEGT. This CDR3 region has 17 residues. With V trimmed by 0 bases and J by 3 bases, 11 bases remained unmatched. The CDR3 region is CASSEALWRTGRYEQYF. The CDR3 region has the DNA TGTGCCAGCAGTGAAGCGCTTTGGCGGACAGGTCGCTACGAGCAGTACTTC.

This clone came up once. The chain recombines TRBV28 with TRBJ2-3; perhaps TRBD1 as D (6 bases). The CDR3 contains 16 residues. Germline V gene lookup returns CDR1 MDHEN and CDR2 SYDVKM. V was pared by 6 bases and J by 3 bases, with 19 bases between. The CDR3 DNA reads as TGTGCCAGCAGAGGGACCGGGCACCAGGGGACAGATACGCAGTATTTT. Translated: CASRGTGHQGTDTQYF.

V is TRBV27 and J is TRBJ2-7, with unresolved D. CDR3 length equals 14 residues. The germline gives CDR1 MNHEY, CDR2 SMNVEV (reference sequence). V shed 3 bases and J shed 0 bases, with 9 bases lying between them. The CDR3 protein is CASSFNSISYEQYF. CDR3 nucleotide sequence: TGTGCCAGCAGTTTCAACAGTATCTCCTACGAGCAGTACTTC.

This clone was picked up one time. This CDR3 is CASSTPKGRSYEQYF. The CDR3 region has the DNA TGTGCCAGCAGTACCCCTAAGGGGCGCTCCTACGAGCAGTACTTC. The rearrangement joins TRBV27 to TRBJ2-7, with D possibly being TRBD1 (5 bases). The V gene's germline CDR1 is MNHEY and CDR2 SMNVEV (reference sequence). V lost 5 bases to trimming and J lost 0 bases, with 14 bases between them. CDR3 length: 15 amino acids.

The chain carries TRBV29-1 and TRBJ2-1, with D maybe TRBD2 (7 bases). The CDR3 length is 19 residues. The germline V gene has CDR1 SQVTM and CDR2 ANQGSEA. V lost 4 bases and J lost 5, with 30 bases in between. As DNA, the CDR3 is TGCAGCGTTGCCCTACGTTGTAGGGGGGGGGCGCAAGTCCACAATGAGCAGTTCTTC. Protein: CSVALRCRGGAQVHNEQFF.

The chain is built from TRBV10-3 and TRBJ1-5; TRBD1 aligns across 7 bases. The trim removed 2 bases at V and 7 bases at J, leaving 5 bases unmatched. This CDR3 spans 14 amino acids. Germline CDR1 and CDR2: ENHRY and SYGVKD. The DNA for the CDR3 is TGTGCCATCAGTGAGGACAGGGCAAAACAGCCCCAGCATTTT. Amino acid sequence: CAISEDRAKQPQHF.

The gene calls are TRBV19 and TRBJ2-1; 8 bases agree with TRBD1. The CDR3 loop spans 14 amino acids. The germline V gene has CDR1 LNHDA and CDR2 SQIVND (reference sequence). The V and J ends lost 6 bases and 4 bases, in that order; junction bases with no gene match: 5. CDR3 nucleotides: TGTGCCAGTAGCGGGACAGGTAGTTACAATGAGCAGTTCTTC. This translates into CASSGTGSYNEQFF.

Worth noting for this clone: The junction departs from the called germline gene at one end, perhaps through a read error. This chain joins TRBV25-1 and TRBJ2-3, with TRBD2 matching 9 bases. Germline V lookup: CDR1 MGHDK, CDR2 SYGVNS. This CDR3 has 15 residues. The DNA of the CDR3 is TGTGCCAGCGGTGAGGGCGGGGGGGCCGTCAATACGCAGTATTTT. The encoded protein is CASGEGGGAVNTQYF.